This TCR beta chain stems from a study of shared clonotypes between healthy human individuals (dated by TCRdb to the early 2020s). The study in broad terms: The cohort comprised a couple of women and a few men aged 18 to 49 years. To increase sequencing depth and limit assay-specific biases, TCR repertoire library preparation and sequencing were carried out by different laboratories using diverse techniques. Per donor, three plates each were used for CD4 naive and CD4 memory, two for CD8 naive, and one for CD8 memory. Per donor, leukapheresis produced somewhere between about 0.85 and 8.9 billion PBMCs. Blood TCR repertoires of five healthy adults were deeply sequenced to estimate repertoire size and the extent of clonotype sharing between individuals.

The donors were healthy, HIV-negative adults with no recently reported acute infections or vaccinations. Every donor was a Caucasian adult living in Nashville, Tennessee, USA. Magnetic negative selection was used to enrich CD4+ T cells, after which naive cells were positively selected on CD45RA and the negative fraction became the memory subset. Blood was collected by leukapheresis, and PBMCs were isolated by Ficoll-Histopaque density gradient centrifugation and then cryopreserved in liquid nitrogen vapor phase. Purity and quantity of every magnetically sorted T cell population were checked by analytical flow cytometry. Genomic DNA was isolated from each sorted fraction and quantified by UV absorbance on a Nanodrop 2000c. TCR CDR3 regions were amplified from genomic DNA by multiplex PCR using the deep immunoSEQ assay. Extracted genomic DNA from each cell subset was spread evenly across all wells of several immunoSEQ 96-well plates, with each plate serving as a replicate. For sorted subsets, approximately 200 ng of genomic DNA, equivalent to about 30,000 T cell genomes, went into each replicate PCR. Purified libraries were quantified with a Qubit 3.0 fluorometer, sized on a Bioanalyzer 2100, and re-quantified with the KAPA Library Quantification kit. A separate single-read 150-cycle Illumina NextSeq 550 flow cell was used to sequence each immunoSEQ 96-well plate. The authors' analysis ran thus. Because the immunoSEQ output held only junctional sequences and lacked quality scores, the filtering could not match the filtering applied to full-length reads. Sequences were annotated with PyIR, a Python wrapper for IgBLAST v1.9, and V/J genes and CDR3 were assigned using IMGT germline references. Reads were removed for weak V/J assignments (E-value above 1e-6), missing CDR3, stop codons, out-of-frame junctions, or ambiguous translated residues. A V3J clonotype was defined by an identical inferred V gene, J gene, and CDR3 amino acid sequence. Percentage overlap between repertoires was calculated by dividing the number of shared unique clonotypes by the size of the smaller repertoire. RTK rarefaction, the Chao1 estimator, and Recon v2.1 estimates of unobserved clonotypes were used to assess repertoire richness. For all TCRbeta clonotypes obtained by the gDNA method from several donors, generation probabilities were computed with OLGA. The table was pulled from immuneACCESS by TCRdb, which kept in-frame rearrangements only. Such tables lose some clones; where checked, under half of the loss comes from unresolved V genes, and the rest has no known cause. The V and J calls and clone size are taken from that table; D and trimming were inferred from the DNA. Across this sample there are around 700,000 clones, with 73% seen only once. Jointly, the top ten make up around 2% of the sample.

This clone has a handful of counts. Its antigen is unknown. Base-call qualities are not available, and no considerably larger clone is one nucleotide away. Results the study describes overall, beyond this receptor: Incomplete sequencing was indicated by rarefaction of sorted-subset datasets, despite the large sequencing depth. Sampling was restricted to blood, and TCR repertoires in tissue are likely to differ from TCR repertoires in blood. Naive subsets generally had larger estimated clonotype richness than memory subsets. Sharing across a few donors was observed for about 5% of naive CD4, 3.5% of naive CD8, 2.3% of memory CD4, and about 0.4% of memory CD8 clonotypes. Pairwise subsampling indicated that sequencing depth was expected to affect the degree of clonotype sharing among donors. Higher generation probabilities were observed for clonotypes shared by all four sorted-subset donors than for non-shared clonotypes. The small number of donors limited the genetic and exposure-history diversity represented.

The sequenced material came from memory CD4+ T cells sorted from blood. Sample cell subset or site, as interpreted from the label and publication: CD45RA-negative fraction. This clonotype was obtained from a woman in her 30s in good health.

Here the CDR3 is given as CASSEGQGATYEQYF. The nucleotides are TGTGCCAGCAGCGAGGGACAGGGGGCCACCTACGAGCAGTACTTC. The chain employs TRBV11-3 and TRBJ2-7, with 12 middle bases fitting TRBD1. CDR1 is given as SGHNT and CDR2 as YENEEA, both from the germline V gene. The CDR3 runs 15 residues from the cysteine to the phenylalanine. The CDR3 DNA has 45 bases and is translated from base 1. Trimmed from V: 5 bases; trimmed from J: 2 bases; junction bases lacking a gene match: 4.